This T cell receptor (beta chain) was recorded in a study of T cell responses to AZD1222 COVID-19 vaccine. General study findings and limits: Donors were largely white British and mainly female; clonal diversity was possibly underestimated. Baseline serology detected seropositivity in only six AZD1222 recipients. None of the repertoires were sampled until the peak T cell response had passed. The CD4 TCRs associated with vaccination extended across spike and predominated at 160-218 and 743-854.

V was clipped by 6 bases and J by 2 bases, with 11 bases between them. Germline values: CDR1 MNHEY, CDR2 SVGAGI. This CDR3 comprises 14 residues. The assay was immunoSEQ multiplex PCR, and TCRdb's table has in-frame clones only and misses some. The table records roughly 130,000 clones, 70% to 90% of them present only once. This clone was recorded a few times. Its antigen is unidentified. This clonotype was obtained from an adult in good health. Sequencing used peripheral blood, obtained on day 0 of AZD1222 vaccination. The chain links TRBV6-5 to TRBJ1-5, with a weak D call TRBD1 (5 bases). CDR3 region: CASRNGDRNQPQHF. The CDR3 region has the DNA TGTGCCAGCAGGAATGGGGACCGCAATCAGCCCCAGCATTTT.